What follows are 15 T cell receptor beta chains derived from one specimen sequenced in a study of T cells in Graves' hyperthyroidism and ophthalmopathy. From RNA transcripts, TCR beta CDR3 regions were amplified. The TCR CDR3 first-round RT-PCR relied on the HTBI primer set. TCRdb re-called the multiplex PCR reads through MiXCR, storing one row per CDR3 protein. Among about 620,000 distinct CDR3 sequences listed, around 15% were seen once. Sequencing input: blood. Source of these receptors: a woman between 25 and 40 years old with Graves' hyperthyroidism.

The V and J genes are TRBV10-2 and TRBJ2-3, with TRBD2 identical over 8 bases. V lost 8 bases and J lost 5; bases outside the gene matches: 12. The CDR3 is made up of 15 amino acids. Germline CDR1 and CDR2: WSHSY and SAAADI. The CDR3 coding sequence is TGCGCCAGCGTTTGGCCAAGCGGGAGAGGAGATACGCAGTATTTT. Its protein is CASVWPSGRGDTQYF.

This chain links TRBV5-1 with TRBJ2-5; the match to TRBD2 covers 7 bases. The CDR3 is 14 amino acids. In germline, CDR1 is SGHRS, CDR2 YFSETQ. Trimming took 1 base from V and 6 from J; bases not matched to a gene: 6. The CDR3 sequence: CASSLRGGLKTQYF. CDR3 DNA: TGCGCCAGCAGCTTGCGGGGAGGGTTGAAGACCCAGTACTTC.

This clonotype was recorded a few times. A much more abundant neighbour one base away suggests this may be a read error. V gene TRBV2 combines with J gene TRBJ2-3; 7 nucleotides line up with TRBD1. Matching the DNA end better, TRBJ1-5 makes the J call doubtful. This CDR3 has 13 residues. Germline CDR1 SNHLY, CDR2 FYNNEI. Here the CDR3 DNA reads TGTGCCAGCAACCGGGACAGACCAGATACGCAGCATTTT. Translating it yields CASNRDRPDTQHF.

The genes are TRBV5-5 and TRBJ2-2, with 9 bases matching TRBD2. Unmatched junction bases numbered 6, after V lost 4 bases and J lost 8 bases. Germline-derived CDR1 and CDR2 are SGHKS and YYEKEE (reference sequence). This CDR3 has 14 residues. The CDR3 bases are TGTGCCAGCAGCCGGCGGGGGGGCACGGGGGAGCTGTTTTTT. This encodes CASSRRGGTGELFF. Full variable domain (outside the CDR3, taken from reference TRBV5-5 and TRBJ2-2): DAGVTQSPTHLIKTRGQQVTLRCSPISGHKSVSWYQQVLGQGPQFIFQYYEKEERGRGNFPDRFSARQFPNYSSELNVNALLLGDSALYLCASSRRGGTGELFFGEGSRLTVL.

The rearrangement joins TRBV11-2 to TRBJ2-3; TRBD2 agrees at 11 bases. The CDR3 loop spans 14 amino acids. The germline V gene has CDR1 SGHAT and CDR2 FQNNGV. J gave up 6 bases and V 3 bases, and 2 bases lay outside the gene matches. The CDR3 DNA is TGTGCCAGCAGCTTGACTAGCGGGGTCGATACGCAGTATTTT. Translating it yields CASSLTSGVDTQYF.

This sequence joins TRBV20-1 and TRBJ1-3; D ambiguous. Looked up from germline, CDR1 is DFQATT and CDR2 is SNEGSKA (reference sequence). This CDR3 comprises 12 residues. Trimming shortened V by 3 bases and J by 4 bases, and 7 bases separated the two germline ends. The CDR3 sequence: CSASSRGNTIYF. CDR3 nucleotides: TGCAGTGCTAGTTCCAGAGGAAACACCATATATTTT.

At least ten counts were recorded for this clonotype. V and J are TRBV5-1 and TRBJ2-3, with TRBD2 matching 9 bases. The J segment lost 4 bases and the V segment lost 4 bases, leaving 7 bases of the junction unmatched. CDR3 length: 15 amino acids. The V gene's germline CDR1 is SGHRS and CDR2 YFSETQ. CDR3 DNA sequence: TGCGCCAGCAGCCTGCGGGGGGGAAGCGCAGATACGCAGTATTTT. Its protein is CASSLRGGSADTQYF.

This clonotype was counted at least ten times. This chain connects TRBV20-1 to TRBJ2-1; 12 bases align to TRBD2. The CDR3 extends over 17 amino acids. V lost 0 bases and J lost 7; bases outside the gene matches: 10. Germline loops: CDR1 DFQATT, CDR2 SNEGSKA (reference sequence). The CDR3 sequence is CSARDPWASGRGNEQFF. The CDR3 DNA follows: TGCAGTGCTAGAGATCCTTGGGCTAGCGGGAGGGGGAATGAGCAGTTCTTC.

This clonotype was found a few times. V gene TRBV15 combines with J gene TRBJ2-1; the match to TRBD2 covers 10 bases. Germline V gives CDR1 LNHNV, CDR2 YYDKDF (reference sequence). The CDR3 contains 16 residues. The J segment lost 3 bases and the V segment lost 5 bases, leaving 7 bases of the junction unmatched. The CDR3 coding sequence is TGTGCCACCAGCCTACAGGGGACTAGCGACTACAATGAGCAGTTCTTC. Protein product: CATSLQGTSDYNEQFF. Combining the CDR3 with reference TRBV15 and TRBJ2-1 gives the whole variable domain DAMVIQNPRYQVTQFGKPVTLSCSQTLNHNVMYWYQQKSSQAPKLLFHYYDKDFNNEADTPDNFQSRRPNTSFCFLDIRSPGLGDTAMYLCATSLQGTSDYNEQFFGPGTRLTVL.

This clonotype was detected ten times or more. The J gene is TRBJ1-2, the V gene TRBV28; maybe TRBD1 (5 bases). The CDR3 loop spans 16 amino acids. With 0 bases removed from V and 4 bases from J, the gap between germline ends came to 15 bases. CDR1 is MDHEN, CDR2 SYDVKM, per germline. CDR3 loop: CASSLWGQGGFYGYTF. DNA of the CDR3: TGTGCCAGCAGTTTATGGGGGCAGGGTGGGTTCTATGGCTACACCTTC.

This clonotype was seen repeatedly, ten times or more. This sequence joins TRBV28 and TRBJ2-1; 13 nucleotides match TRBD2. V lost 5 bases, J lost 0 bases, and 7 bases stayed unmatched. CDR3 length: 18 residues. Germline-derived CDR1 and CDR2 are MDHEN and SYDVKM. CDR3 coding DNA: TGTGCCAGCAGTCCAGGGACTAGCGGGACCGGCTCCTACAATGAGCAGTTCTTC. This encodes CASSPGTSGTGSYNEQFF.

The CDR3, as DNA: TGTGCCAGCAGTTTTCGACAGGACGGTGGTGATACGCAGTATTTT. It specifies CASSFRQDGGDTQYF. This chain connects TRBV27 to TRBJ2-3; the D gene is possibly TRBD1 (6 bases). The germline CDR1 and CDR2 sequences are MNHEY and SMNVEV (reference sequence). The CDR3 is made up of 15 amino acids. The V and J ends lost 3 bases and 6 bases respectively, with 16 bases between them.

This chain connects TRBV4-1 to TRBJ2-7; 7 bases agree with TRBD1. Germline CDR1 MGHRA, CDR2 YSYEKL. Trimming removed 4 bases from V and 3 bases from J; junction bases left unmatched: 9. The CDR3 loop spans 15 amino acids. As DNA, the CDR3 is TGCGCCAGCAGCCCCACCTCAGGGGGTGGCTACGAGCAGTACTTC. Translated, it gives CASSPTSGGGYEQYF.

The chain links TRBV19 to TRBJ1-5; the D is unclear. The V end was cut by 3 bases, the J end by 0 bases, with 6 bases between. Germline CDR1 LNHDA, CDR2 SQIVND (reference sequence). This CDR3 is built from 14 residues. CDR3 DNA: TGTGCCAGTAGTATCTCCCCTAGCAATCAGCCCCAGCATTTT. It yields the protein CASSISPSNQPQHF.

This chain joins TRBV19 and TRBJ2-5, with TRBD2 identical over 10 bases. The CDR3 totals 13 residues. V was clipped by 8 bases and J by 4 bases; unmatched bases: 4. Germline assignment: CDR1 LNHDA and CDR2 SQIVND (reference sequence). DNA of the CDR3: TGTGCCAGTTCTGGGACTAGCGTAGAGACCCAGTACTTC. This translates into CASSGTSVETQYF.